This T cell receptor (beta chain) was captured by sequencing in a study of CD8 T cells in Susac syndrome. With random hexamers, roughly 0.45 to 1 ug RNA was reverse transcribed. TCRdb processed the immunoSEQ multiplex PCR reads anew with MiXCR; each CDR3 protein has one entry. The sample shows about 190,000 distinct CDR3 sequences, 85% to 95% of them seen only once. The CDR3 sequence is 11 residues long. Germline CDR1 is SQVTM and CDR2 is ANQGSEA. V lost 6 bases and J lost 6; bases outside the gene matches: 1. The source material was CD4+ T cells from PBMCs. V and J are TRBV29-1 and TRBJ1-2; 10 bases are a match to TRBD1. This TCR came from a human donor in good health. The CDR3 reads CSVTGGDGYTF. CDR3 in DNA: TGCAGCGTGACAGGGGGCGATGGCTACACCTTC. The full variable domain, with the rest looked up from reference TRBV29-1 and TRBJ1-2, is SAVISQKPSRDICQRGTSLTIQCQVDSQVTMMFWYRQQPGQSLTLIATANQGSEATYESGFVIDKFPISRPNLTFSTLTVSNMSPEDSSIYLCSVTGGDGYTFGSGTRLTVV.